Below, 21 T cell receptor beta chains from the same sample are listed, as sequenced in a study of shared clonotypes between healthy human individuals. The method was immunoSEQ multiplex PCR; TCRdb's version includes in-frame clones alone and lacks a portion of them. This table has roughly 220,000 clones, 65% appearing once. The sample consisted of memory CD4+ T cells sorted from blood. Noted subset: CD45RA-negative fraction. All receptors derive from a man younger than 45 in good health.

This clone turned up a few times. J is TRBJ1-2 and V is TRBV18, with D uncertain. The CDR3 length is 14 residues. Between the trimmed V and J ends, which lost 3 bases and 4 bases, there was a span of 12 bases. The germline CDR1 and CDR2 sequences are KGHSH and LQKENI. CDR3 region: CASSPQEAPYGYTF. The DNA of the CDR3 is TGTGCCAGCTCACCGCAGGAGGCGCCCTATGGCTACACCTTC. The variable domain in full, with the rest retrieved from reference TRBV18 and TRBJ1-2, is NAGVMQNPRHLVRRRGQEARLRCSPMKGHSHVYWYRQLPEEGLKFMVYLQKENIIDESGMPKERFSAEFPKEGPSILRIQQVVRGDSAAYFCASSPQEAPYGYTFGSGTRLTVV.

This clone showed up just a few times. The J gene is TRBJ1-2, the V gene TRBV29-1, with D possibly TRBD1 on 5 matching bases. Germline V gives CDR1 SQVTM, CDR2 ANQGSEA. The V end was cut by 5 bases, the J end by 4 bases, with 20 bases between. This CDR3 contains 15 residues. The CDR3 bases are TGCAGCGTTCCATCCGATCCTCAGGGACCCTATGGCTACACCTTC. As protein: CSVPSDPQGPYGYTF.

The chain is built from TRBV19 and TRBJ2-3, with D possibly matching TRBD2 (5 bases). Trimming shortened V by 1 base and J by 8 bases, and 10 bases separated the two germline ends. This CDR3 is 13 amino acids long. CDR1 is LNHDA and CDR2 is SQIVND in the germline V gene (reference sequence). For the CDR3, the DNA is TGTGCCAGTAGTATAGGGACTGACGGTACGCAGTATTTT. It encodes CASSIGTDGTQYF.

As to this clone: Additional DNA sequences in this sample encode the identical CDR3. The chain recombines TRBV28 with TRBJ2-7; tentative D call: TRBD2 (6 bases). Trimming removed 3 bases at V and 5 bases at J, with 14 bases between. Germline CDR1 is MDHEN and CDR2 is SYDVKM. The CDR3 spans 14 residues. The CDR3 region has the DNA TGTGCCAGCAGTTTGGCCGGGAGTTCCCACGAGCAGTACTTC. Protein sequence: CASSLAGSSHEQYF. Supplemented by reference TRBV28 and TRBJ2-7, the full variable domain reads DVKVTQSSRYLVKRTGEKVFLECVQDMDHENMFWYRQDPGLGLRLIYFSYDVKMKEKGDIPEGYSVSREKKERFSLILESASTNQTSMYLCASSLAGSSHEQYFGPGTRLTVT.

The chain employs TRBV11-2 and TRBJ2-5, with TRBD2 identical over 8 bases. The V segment lost 4 bases and the J segment 5 bases; nucleotides outside the gene matches: 9. The germline V gene encodes CDR1 SGHAT and CDR2 FQNNGV. There are 15 residues in the CDR3. The CDR3 DNA reads as TGTGCCAGCAGCTCCCGGACTAGCTTTGGGGAGACCCAGTACTTC. Its protein product is CASSSRTSFGETQYF.

This clone was seen only a few times. This chain uses TRBV19 with TRBJ2-7; a possible D gene is TRBD1 (6 bases). The CDR3 has 12 residues. V shed 9 bases and J shed 3 bases, with 12 bases lying between them. Germline lookup yields CDR1 LNHDA and CDR2 SQIVND (reference sequence). The chain's CDR3 is CASGDRFYEQYF. CDR3 nucleotides: TGTGCCAGCGGAGACAGGTTCTACGAGCAGTACTTC.

CDR3 sequence reads: CATDGTGGGEQYF. The DNA for the CDR3 is TGTGCCACCGACGGGACAGGGGGGGGCGAGCAGTACTTC. The rearrangement uses TRBV21-1 and TRBJ2-7; the table's TRBD1 call for D was not verified on the DNA. TRBV21-1 is tagged as a pseudogene. The CDR3 has 13 amino acids.

This clone was seen a few times. V is TRBV7-3 and J is TRBJ2-5; no clear D. Germline V CDR1 and CDR2: SGHTA, FQGTGA. The CDR3 has 13 residues. Trimming removed 2 bases at V and 0 bases at J, with 4 bases between. The CDR3 DNA reads TGTGCCAGCAGCTTACATAACCAAGAGACCCAGTACTTC. Translation: CASSLHNQETQYF. The full variable domain, with the rest looked up from reference TRBV7-3 and TRBJ2-5, is GAGVSQTPSNKVTEKGKYVELRCDPISGHTALYWYRQSLGQGPEFLIYFQGTGAADDSGLPNDRFFAVRPEGSVSTLKIQRTERGDSAVYLCASSLHNQETQYFGPGTRLLVL.

This rearrangement joins TRBV28 to TRBJ1-1; 7 nucleotides agree with TRBD1. CDR3 length: 15 residues. J was trimmed by 2 bases and V by 2 bases; bases with no gene match: 5. The germline CDR1 and CDR2 sequences are MDHEN and SYDVKM. The CDR3 coding sequence is TGTGCCAGCAGTTTAGAGGACAGGTTTAACACTGAAGCTTTCTTT. Translation gives CASSLEDRFNTEAFF.

In its sample, this clone was seen a few times. The chain has TRBV6-6 and TRBJ2-7; D remains unclear. V was clipped by 8 bases and J by 0 bases, with 14 bases between them. CDR1 is MNHNY, CDR2 SVGAGI, per germline (reference sequence). The CDR3 has 14 residues. CDR3 bases: TGTGCCAGCGGTACACGACCCCTCTCCTACGAGCAGTACTTC. Residues: CASGTRPLSYEQYF.

The chain employs TRBV18 and TRBJ2-7; possibly TRBD2 for D (5 bases). The germline gives CDR1 KGHSH, CDR2 LQKENI. Trimming took off 4 bases at V and 4 bases at J, with 20 bases between the two ends. This CDR3 has 16 residues. The CDR3 DNA reads as TGTGCCAGCTCACTCGGTGGGAGTCCGGTTAAGTACGAGCAGTACTTC. Residues: CASSLGGSPVKYEQYF.

The chain has TRBV7-3 and TRBJ2-1, with 7 positions matching TRBD2. The CDR3 runs to 15 residues. In germline, CDR1 is SGHTA, CDR2 FQGTGA. The trim removed 5 bases at V and 2 bases at J, leaving 6 bases unmatched. Here the CDR3 reads CASSIREAPYNEQFF. The CDR3 nucleotides read TGTGCCAGCAGCATACGGGAGGCCCCCTACAATGAGCAGTTCTTC.

The chain joins TRBV29-1 to TRBJ2-7; no clear D gene. The V end was cut by 4 bases, the J end by 0 bases, with 10 bases between. This CDR3 has 13 residues. In germline, CDR1 is SQVTM, CDR2 ANQGSEA. CDR3 amino acids: CSVVGSSSYEQYF. CDR3 DNA sequence: TGCAGCGTTGTGGGTAGTTCCTCCTACGAGCAGTACTTC.

The V gene is TRBV5-4, the J gene TRBJ2-7, with TRBD1 as a possible D gene (5 bases). Germline loops: CDR1 SGHNT, CDR2 YYREEE (reference sequence). V was cut by 2 bases and J by 6 bases, with 15 bases left in between. The CDR3 loop spans 14 amino acids. The DNA for the CDR3 is TGTGCCAGCAGCTTCGGGCAGGGTGGCATCGAGCAGTACTTC. Translated: CASSFGQGGIEQYF. Full variable domain (rest looked up from reference TRBV5-4 and TRBJ2-7): ETGVTQSPTHLIKTRGQQVTLRCSSQSGHNTVSWYQQALGQGPQFIFQYYREEENGRGNFPPRFSGLQFPNYSSELNVNALELDDSALYLCASSFGQGGIEQYFGPGTRLTVT.

The chain links TRBV5-1 to TRBJ2-2; D is undetermined. The CDR3 loop spans 16 amino acids. Looked up from germline, CDR1 is SGHRS and CDR2 is YFSETQ. V was pared by 0 bases and J by 3 bases, with 12 bases between. This CDR3 is CASSLDGRPYTGELFF. CDR3 in DNA: TGCGCCAGCAGCTTGGATGGCCGCCCCTACACCGGGGAGCTGTTTTTT.

The chain has TRBV2 and TRBJ1-5; a weak D match, TRBD1 (6 bases). The CDR3 runs 14 residues. The germline CDR1 and CDR2 sequences are SNHLY and FYNNEI. Trimming shortened V by 9 bases and J by 6 bases, and 18 bases separated the two germline ends. The CDR3 here is CASTLDSSSQPQHF. Written as DNA, the CDR3 is TGTGCCAGTACCCTGGACAGTTCTTCTCAGCCCCAGCATTTT.

The rearrangement joins TRBV27 to TRBJ2-1; no reliable D call. The CDR3 extends over 15 amino acids. The germline V gene encodes CDR1 MNHEY and CDR2 SMNVEV (reference sequence). V was trimmed by 2 bases and J by 0 bases, leaving 8 bases between them. CDR3 amino acids: CASSLATSSYNEQFF. The CDR3, as DNA: TGTGCCAGCAGTTTAGCGACGAGCTCCTACAATGAGCAGTTCTTC.

This clone was recorded a few times. This chain joins TRBV10-3 and TRBJ2-3; 9 nucleotides line up with TRBD1. The V and J ends lost 0 bases and 2 bases, in that order; junction bases with no gene match: 6. There are 17 residues in the CDR3. CDR1 is ENHRY, CDR2 SYGVKD, per germline. The CDR3 protein is CAISESRGQGFTDTQYF. Here the CDR3 DNA reads TGTGCCATCAGTGAGTCAAGGGGACAGGGATTCACAGATACGCAGTATTTT.

The chain couples TRBV27 to TRBJ1-1, with TRBD1 identical over 10 bases. The CDR3 is 15 residues long. The V and J ends lost 6 bases and 6 bases, in that order; junction bases with no gene match: 10. Germline V CDR1 and CDR2: MNHEY, SMNVEV (reference sequence). DNA for the CDR3: TGTGCCAGCAGCTGGGACAGGGGACTTGACGCTGAAGCTTTCTTT. Amino acids: CASSWDRGLDAEAFF.

This clone has only a few counts. The chain combines TRBV2 with TRBJ2-1, with 7 bases aligning to TRBD2. Trimming removed 6 bases from V and 8 bases from J; junction bases left unmatched: 7. The CDR3 runs to 13 residues. Germline V lookup: CDR1 SNHLY, CDR2 FYNNEI. CDR3 sequence: CASSAGLGDEQFF. The CDR3 region has the DNA TGTGCCAGCAGCGCCGGACTAGGGGATGAGCAGTTCTTC.

This rearrangement joins TRBV28 to TRBJ2-7; TRBD2 matches 7 bases. The CDR3 spans 13 residues. CDR1 and CDR2 (germline): MDHEN, SYDVKM. V was pared by 5 bases and J by 6 bases, with 7 bases of the junction left unmatched. CDR3 sequence: CASSPQSGGEQYF. The CDR3 DNA follows: TGTGCCAGCAGTCCCCAATCGGGGGGCGAGCAGTACTTC.